Below are 2 T cell receptor beta chains sequenced from a single sample in a study of CD8+CD57+ T cells in acquired aplastic anemia. The authors sequenced patients whose flow cytometry had shown CD8+CD57+ cell expansion. Genomic DNA constituted the template upon which TCR beta VDJ and CDR3 profiling was performed. TCRdb re-called the reads through MiXCR, storing one row per CDR3 protein. The sample has 200,000 to 250,000 distinct CDR3 sequences, roughly two thirds seen once. Sequencing was performed on sorted CD4+, CD8+, or CD8+CD57+ T cells (not recorded which) from PBMCs. The origin of the receptors is a human donor with aplastic anemia.

This chain uses TRBV2 with TRBJ2-1; 10 nucleotides agree with TRBD2. Trimming at V came to 6 bases and at J to 12 bases, leaving 14 bases not matched to a gene. Germline values: CDR1 SNHLY, CDR2 FYNNEI. The CDR3 extends over 15 amino acids. The CDR3 sequence: CASSDTLAGSARQFF. The CDR3 bases are TGTGCCAGCAGCGACACACTAGCGGGATCGGCAAGGCAGTTCTTC.

The chain is built from TRBV19 and TRBJ1-1; 7 bases agree with TRBD1. V was pared by 4 bases and J by 5 bases, with 7 bases of the junction left unmatched. In germline, CDR1 is LNHDA, CDR2 SQIVND (reference sequence). This CDR3 spans 14 amino acids. DNA of the CDR3: TGTGCCAGTAGTACAAGACAGGGTAGGACTGAAGCTTTCTTT. It specifies CASSTRQGRTEAFF.